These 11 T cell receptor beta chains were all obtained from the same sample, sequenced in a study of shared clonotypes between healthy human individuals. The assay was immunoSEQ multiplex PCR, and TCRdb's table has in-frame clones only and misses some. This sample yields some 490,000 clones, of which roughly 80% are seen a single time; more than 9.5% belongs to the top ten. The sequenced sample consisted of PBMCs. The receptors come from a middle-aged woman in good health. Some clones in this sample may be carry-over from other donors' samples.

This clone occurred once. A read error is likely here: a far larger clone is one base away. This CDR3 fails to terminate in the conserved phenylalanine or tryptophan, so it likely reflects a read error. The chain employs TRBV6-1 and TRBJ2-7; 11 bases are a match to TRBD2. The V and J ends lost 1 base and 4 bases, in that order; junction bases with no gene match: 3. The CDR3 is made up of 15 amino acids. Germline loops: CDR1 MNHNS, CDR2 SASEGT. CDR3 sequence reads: CASSEGTSGSYEQYL. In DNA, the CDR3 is TGTGCCAGCAGTGAAGGCACTAGCGGGAGTTACGAGCAGTACCTC.

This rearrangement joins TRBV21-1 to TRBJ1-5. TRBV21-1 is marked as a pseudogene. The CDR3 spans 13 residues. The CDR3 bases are TGTGCCAGCATCTTCCAGGGACGACAGCCCCAGCATTTT. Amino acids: CASIFQGRQPQHF.

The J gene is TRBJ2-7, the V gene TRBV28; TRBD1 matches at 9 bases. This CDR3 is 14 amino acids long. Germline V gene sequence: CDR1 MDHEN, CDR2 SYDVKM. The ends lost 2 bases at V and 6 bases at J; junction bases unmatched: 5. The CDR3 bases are TGTGCCAGCAGTTTAGGACAGGGGATTCCCGAGCAGTACTTC. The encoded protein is CASSLGQGIPEQYF. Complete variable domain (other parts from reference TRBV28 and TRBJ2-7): DVKVTQSSRYLVKRTGEKVFLECVQDMDHENMFWYRQDPGLGLRLIYFSYDVKMKEKGDIPEGYSVSREKKERFSLILESASTNQTSMYLCASSLGQGIPEQYFGPGTRLTVT.

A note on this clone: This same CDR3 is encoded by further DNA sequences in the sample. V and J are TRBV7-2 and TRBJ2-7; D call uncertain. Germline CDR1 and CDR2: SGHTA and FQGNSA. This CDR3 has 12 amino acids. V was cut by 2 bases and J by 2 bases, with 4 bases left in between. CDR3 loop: CASSLRPYEQYF. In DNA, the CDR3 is TGTGCCAGCAGCTTACGACCCTACGAGCAGTACTTC.

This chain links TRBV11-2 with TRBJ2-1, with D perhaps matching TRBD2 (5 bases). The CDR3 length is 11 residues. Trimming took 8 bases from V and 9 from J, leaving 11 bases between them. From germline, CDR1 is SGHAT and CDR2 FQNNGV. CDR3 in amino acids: CASGVAREQFF. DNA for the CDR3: TGTGCCAGCGGAGTAGCGCGTGAGCAGTTCTTC.

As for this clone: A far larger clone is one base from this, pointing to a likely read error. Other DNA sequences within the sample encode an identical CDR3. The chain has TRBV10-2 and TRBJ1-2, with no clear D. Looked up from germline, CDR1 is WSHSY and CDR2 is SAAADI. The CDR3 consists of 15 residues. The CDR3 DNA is TGCGCCAGTAGTGAGTCGACCAGCGCCCCTTATGGCTACACCTTC. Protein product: CASSESTSAPYGYTF.

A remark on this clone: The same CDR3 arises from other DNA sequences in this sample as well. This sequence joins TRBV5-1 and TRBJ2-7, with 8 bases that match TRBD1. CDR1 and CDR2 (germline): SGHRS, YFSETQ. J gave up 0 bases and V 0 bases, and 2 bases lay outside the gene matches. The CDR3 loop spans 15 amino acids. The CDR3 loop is CASSLGTGSSYEQYF. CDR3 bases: TGCGCCAGCAGCTTGGGGACAGGGAGCTCCTACGAGCAGTACTTC. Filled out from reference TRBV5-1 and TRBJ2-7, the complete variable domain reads KAGVTQTPRYLIKTRGQQVTLSCSPISGHRSVSWYQQTPGQGLQFLFEYFSETQRNKGNFPGRFSGRQFSNSRSEMNVSTLELGDSALYLCASSLGTGSSYEQYFGPGTRLTVT.

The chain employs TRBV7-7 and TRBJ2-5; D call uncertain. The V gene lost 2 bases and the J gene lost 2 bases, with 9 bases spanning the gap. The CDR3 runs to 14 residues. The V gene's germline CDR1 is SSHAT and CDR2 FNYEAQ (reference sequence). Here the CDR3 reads CASSLLSAQETQYF. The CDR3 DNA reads TGTGCCAGCAGCTTACTTTCCGCACAAGAGACCCAGTACTTC.

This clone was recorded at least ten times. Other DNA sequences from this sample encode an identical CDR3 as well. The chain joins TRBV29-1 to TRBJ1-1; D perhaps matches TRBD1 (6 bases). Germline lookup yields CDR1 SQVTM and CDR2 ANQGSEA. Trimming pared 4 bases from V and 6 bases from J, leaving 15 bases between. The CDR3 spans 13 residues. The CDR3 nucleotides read TGCAGCGTTGTTAGGACAGAGGGCTCTGAAGCTTTCTTT. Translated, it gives CSVVRTEGSEAFF. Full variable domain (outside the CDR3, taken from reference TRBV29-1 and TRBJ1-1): SAVISQKPSRDICQRGTSLTIQCQVDSQVTMMFWYRQQPGQSLTLIATANQGSEATYESGFVIDKFPISRPNLTFSTLTVSNMSPEDSSIYLCSVVRTEGSEAFFGQGTRLTVV.

The chain's CDR3 is CAISPRDRVLSGNTIYF. CDR3 nucleotide sequence: TGTGCCATCAGTCCCCGGGACAGGGTTCTTTCTGGAAACACCATATATTTT. The rearrangement uses TRBV10-3 and TRBJ1-3; 9 positions agree with TRBD1. This CDR3 has 17 residues. Germline trimming cut 5 bases from V and 1 base from J; bases unmatched to any gene: 9. Germline CDR1 is ENHRY and CDR2 is SYGVKD.

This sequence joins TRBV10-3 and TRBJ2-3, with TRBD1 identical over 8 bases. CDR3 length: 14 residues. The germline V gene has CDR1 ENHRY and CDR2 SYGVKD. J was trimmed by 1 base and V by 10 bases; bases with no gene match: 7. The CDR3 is CASGSGQGTDTQYF. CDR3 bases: TGTGCCAGCGGGTCGGGACAGGGCACAGATACGCAGTATTTT.